The present T cell receptor (beta chain) was sequenced within a study of blood T cell repertoires in COVID-19. Original data processing: Reference gene primer amplification yielded estimated nucleated cell counts. Sequencing used immunoSEQ multiplex PCR; TCRdb keeps in-frame clones, though not all of them. That table gives V, J and clone size, and the DNA gave D and trimming. The data show under 95,000 clones, roughly 85% seen once. Input material: peripheral blood. The TCR was taken from a man in his fifties or sixties with COVID-19, enrolled during active disease.

CDR3 residues: CASSLGGQGTEAFF. The CDR3 DNA follows: TGCGCCAGCAGCTTGGGGGGGCAGGGCACTGAAGCTTTCTTT. The chain links TRBV5-1 to TRBJ1-1; D may be TRBD1 (6 bases). The germline CDR1 and CDR2 sequences are SGHRS and YFSETQ. This CDR3 has 14 residues. The ends were cut back, 0 bases at V and 4 bases at J, with 10 bases in the middle.